This T cell receptor (beta chain) is from a study of blood T cell repertoires in COVID-19. Background on the study: Italy, Spain and the United States were the sources of the convalescent and acute COVID-19 samples.

As originally analysed: Reference gene primer amplification gave nucleated cell count estimates. Using immunoSEQ multiplex PCR, the repertoire was profiled, and TCRdb retains in-frame clones only, with some absent. V and J calls and clone size are as listed in that table; D and trimming were resolved from the DNA. The sample holds roughly 520,000 clones, approximately 87% seen once. Participants came from roughly 25 US areas, aged roughly 18 to 95 years. Two negative PCRs, clearance, or symptom resolution characterized the recovered Cohort 3 donors. From germline, CDR1 is SEHNR and CDR2 FQNEAQ (reference sequence). The CDR3 is 15 amino acids. Trimming took 3 bases from V and 7 from J; bases not matched to a gene: 8.

The clonotype originates from a woman aged 40 to 50 who had recovered from COVID-19. Material for sequencing was PBMCs or T cells enriched from blood (not recorded which). The chain carries TRBV7-9 and TRBJ1-4; 7 bases match TRBD1. The CDR3 sequence is CASSFTQGRIEKLFF. The CDR3 nucleotides read TGTGCCAGCAGCTTCACACAGGGGAGAATTGAAAAACTGTTTTTT.